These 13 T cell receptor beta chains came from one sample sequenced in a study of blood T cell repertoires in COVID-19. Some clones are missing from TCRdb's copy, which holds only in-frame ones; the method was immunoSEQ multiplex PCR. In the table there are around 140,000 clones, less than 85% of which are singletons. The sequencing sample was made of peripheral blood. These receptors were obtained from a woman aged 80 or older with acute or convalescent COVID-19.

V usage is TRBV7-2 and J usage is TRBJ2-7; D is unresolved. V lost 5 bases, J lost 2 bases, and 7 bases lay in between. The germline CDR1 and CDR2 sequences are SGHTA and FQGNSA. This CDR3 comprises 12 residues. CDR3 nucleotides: TGTGCCAGCAGCGAGGAGCCCTACGAGCAGTACTTC. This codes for CASSEEPYEQYF.

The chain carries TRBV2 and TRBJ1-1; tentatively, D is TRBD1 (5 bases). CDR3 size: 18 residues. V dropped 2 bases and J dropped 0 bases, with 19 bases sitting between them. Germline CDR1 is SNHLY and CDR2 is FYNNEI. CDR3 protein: CASSESSGRISVNTEAFF. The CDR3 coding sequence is TGTGCCAGCAGTGAAAGTTCAGGGCGGATTAGTGTGAACACTGAAGCTTTCTTT.

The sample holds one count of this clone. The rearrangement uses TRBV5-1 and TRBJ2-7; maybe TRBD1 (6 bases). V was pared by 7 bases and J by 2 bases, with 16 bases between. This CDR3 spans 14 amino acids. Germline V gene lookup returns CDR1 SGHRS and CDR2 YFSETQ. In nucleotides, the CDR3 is TGCGCCAGCCGGGCTGAAGCAGGGGCCTACGAGCAGTACTTC. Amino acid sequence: CASRAEAGAYEQYF.

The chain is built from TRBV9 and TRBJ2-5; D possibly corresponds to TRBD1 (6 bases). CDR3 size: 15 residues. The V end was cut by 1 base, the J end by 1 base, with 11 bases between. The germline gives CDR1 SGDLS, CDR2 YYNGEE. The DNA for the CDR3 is TGTGCCAGCAGCGTATCCGGACAGAGCCAAGAGACCCAGTACTTC. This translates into CASSVSGQSQETQYF. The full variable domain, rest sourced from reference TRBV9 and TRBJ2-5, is DSGVTQTPKHLITATGQRVTLRCSPRSGDLSVYWYQQSLDQGLQFLIQYYNGEERAKGNILERFSAQQFPDLHSELNLSSLELGDSALYFCASSVSGQSQETQYFGPGTRLLVL.

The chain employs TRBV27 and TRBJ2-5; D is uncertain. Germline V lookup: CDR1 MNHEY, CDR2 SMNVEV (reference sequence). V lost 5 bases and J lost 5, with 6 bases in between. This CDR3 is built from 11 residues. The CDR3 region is CASSTRETQYF. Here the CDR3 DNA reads TGTGCCAGCAGTACCCGGGAGACCCAGTACTTC.

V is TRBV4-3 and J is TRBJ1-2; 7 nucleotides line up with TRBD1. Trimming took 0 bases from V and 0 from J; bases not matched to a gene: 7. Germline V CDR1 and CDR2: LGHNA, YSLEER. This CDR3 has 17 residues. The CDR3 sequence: CASSQDSGTATNYGYTF. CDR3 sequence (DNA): TGCGCCAGCAGCCAAGATTCCGGGACAGCCACTAACTATGGCTACACCTTC.

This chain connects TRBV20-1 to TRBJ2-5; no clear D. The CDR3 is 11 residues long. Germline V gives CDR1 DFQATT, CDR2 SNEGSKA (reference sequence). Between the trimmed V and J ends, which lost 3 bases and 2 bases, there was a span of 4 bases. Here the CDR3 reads CSASVQETQYF. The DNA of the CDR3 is TGCAGTGCTAGTGTACAAGAGACCCAGTACTTC.

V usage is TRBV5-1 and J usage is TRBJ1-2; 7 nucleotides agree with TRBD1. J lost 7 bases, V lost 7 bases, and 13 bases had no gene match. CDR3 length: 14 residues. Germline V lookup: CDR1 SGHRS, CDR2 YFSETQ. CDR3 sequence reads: CASFPGGSLGGYTF. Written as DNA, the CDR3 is TGCGCCAGCTTCCCAGGGGGTTCTCTTGGTGGCTACACCTTC.

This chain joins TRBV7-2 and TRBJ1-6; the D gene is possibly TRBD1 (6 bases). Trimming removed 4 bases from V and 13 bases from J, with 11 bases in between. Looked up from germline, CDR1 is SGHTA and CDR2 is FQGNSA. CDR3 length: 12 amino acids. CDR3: CASSSNRAPLHF. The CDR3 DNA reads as TGTGCCAGCAGCTCCAACAGGGCCCCCCTCCACTTT. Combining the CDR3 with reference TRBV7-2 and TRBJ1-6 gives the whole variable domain GAGVSQSPSNKVTEKGKDVELRCDPISGHTALYWYRQSLGQGLEFLIYFQGNSAPDKSGLPSDRFSAERTGGSVSTLTIQRTQQEDSAVYLCASSSNRAPLHFGNGTRLTVT.

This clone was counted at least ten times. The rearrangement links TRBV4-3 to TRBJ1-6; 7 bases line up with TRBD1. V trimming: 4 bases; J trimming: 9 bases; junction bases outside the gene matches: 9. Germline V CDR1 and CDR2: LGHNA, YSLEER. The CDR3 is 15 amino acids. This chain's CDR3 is CASSRTGTVLSPLHF. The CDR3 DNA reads TGCGCCAGCAGCCGGACCGGGACAGTGCTTTCACCCCTCCACTTT.

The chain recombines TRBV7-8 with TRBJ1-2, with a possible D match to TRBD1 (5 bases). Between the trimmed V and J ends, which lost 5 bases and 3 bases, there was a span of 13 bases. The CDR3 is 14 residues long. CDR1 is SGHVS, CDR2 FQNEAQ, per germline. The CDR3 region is CASSLVGGYYGYTF. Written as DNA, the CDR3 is TGTGCCAGCAGCCTCGTCGGGGGGTACTATGGCTACACCTTC. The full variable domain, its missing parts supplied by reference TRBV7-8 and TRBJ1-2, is GAGVSQSPRYKVAKRGQDVALRCDPISGHVSLFWYQQALGQGPEFLTYFQNEAQLDKSGLPSDRFFAERPEGSVSTLKIQRTQQEDSAVYLCASSLVGGYYGYTFGSGTRLTVV.

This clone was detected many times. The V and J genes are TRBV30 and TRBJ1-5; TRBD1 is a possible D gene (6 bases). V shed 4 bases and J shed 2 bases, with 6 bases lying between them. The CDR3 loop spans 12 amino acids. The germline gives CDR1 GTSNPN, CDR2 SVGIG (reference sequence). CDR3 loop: CAWNRGNQPQHF. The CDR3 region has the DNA TGTGCCTGGAACAGGGGCAATCAGCCCCAGCATTTT. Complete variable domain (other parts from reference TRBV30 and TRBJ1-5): SQTIHQWPATLVQPVGSPLSLECTVEGTSNPNLYWYRQAAGRGLQLLFYSVGIGQISSEVPQNLSASRPQDRQFILSSKKLLLSDSGFYLCAWNRGNQPQHFGDGTRLSIL.

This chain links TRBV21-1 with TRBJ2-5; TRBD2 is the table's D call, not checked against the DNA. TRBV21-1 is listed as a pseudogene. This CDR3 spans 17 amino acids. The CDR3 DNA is TGTGCCAGCAGAACACCCTCCGGGACTAGAGTGGGGGAGACCCAGTACTTC. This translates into CASRTPSGTRVGETQYF.